What follows are 31 T cell receptor beta chains derived from one specimen sequenced in a study of OX40 agonist ivuxolimab in advanced cancers. Generated by immunoSEQ multiplex PCR, the TCRdb table keeps only in-frame clones and is missing some. The sample lists about 75,000 clones, about 88% occurring once. Sequenced here: CD4+ or CD8+ T cells sorted from blood, sampled in a trial of the OX40 agonist ivuxolimab. These receptors originate from an adult with an advanced solid tumor such as melanoma, head and neck, liver or kidney cancer.

The CDR3 here is CASSFPNTEAFF. For the CDR3, the DNA is TGTGCCAGCTCCTTTCCGAACACTGAAGCTTTCTTT. The chain combines TRBV6-6 with TRBJ1-1; D is unresolved. The germline V and J ends were trimmed by 8 bases and 1 base, with 8 bases remaining between them. Looked up from germline, CDR1 is MNHNY and CDR2 is SVGAGI (reference sequence). The CDR3 extends over 12 amino acids.

CDR3 nucleotide sequence: TGCGCCAGCAGCTGGACCGGGACTAGGGTGACCGGGGAGCTGTTTTTT. It encodes CASSWTGTRVTGELFF. The V call is TRBV5-1, the J call TRBJ2-2; TRBD2 matches at 8 bases. The ends lost 3 bases at V and 5 bases at J; junction bases unmatched: 9. Germline CDR1 SGHRS, CDR2 YFSETQ. The CDR3 covers 16 residues.

The chain is built from TRBV25-1 and TRBJ1-1, with no clear D. Germline V CDR1 and CDR2: MGHDK, SYGVNS. V shed 8 bases and J shed 4 bases, with 8 bases lying between them. The CDR3 contains 11 residues. Here the CDR3 DNA reads TGTGCCAGCCACGATCGCACTGAAGCTTTCTTT. Translation: CASHDRTEAFF.

This chain connects TRBV4-1 to TRBJ2-2; no firm D call. The CDR3 contains 16 residues. In germline, CDR1 is MGHRA, CDR2 YSYEKL. V was cut by 1 base and J by 5 bases, with 14 bases left in between. This CDR3 is CASSQVPGFTTGELFF. The CDR3 DNA reads as TGCGCCAGCAGCCAAGTCCCCGGGTTCACTACCGGGGAGCTGTTTTTT.

The rearrangement uses TRBV19 and TRBJ2-2, with D hard to call. Germline V CDR1 and CDR2: LNHDA, SQIVND (reference sequence). Trimming left V 3 bases short and J 0 bases short, with 14 bases between. CDR3 length equals 17 residues. In nucleotides, the CDR3 is TGTGCCAGTAGTATCCCGCTCGGAAGCGCGAACACCGGGGAGCTGTTTTTT. Residues: CASSIPLGSANTGELFF.

V and J are TRBV10-3 and TRBJ1-1; TRBD1 matches at 8 bases. The CDR3 length is 14 residues. V lost 8 bases to trimming and J lost 3 bases; unmatched junction nucleotides: 8. CDR1 and CDR2 from the germline V gene are ENHRY and SYGVKD. CDR3 sequence: CAIGQKQGDTEAFF. The CDR3 DNA reads as TGTGCCATCGGACAAAAACAGGGGGACACTGAAGCTTTCTTT.

This clone was picked up one time. The J gene is TRBJ1-2, the V gene TRBV27, with no clear D. V lost 5 bases and J lost 4, with 14 bases in between. Germline V gives CDR1 MNHEY, CDR2 SMNVEV (reference sequence). CDR3 length: 14 residues. The CDR3 sequence is CASSPSQGIYGYTF. CDR3 DNA: TGTGCCAGCAGTCCATCCCAAGGGATCTATGGCTACACCTTC.

This clone appeared once. This chain uses TRBV9 with TRBJ1-1, with D uncertain. This CDR3 is 13 amino acids long. The ends were cut back, 4 bases at V and 1 base at J, with 8 bases in the middle. From germline, CDR1 is SGDLS and CDR2 YYNGEE. The CDR3 nucleotides are TGTGCCAGCAGCCCAGGAGAGAACACTGAAGCTTTCTTT. This gives the protein CASSPGENTEAFF.

V and J are TRBV15 and TRBJ2-1, with TRBD2 identical over 12 bases. Germline-derived CDR1 and CDR2 are LNHNV and YYDKDF (reference sequence). The trim removed 3 bases at V and 7 bases at J, leaving 4 bases unmatched. The CDR3 length is 15 residues. CDR3: CATSRASGRGNEQFF. The CDR3 DNA reads TGTGCCACCAGCAGGGCTAGCGGGAGGGGAAATGAGCAGTTCTTC.

The chain recombines TRBV11-1 with TRBJ2-1; 7 nucleotides align to TRBD2. CDR3 length equals 14 residues. CDR1 and CDR2 (germline): SGHAT, FQDESV (reference sequence). J gave up 6 bases and V 5 bases, and 7 bases lay outside the gene matches. The CDR3 loop reads CASSPPGLSNEQFF. Written as DNA, the CDR3 is TGTGCCAGCAGCCCCCCGGGACTAAGCAATGAGCAGTTCTTC.

V gene TRBV14 combines with J gene TRBJ1-2; D is unclear. The CDR3 is made up of 15 amino acids. Trimming left V 1 base short and J 4 bases short, with 13 bases between. The germline gives CDR1 SGHDN, CDR2 FVKESK. CDR3: CASSQVPGRVYGYTF. The CDR3 bases are TGTGCCAGCAGCCAAGTTCCCGGGCGCGTCTATGGCTACACCTTC. The variable domain in full, completed from reference TRBV14 and TRBJ1-2, reads EAGVTQFPSHSVIEKGQTVTLRCDPISGHDNLYWYRRVMGKEIKFLLHFVKESKQDESGMPNNRFLAERTGGTYSTLKVQPAELEDSGVYFCASSQVPGRVYGYTFGSGTRLTVV.

The chain employs TRBV29-1 and TRBJ2-4; possibly TRBD2 for D (6 bases). CDR3 length equals 11 residues. The V and J ends lost 8 bases and 8 bases respectively, with 13 bases between them. Germline values: CDR1 SQVTM, CDR2 ANQGSEA. CDR3 region: CSWRDGDIQYF. Here the CDR3 DNA reads TGCAGCTGGAGGGACGGGGACATTCAGTACTTC.

The chain carries TRBV27 and TRBJ2-3; maybe TRBD1 (6 bases). This CDR3 has 13 amino acids. CDR1 and CDR2 (germline): MNHEY, SMNVEV (reference sequence). V gave up 7 bases and J gave up 2 bases, with 10 bases separating them. CDR3 protein: CASKRDNTDTQYF. The CDR3 nucleotides read TGTGCCAGCAAAAGGGACAACACAGATACGCAGTATTTT.

This clone turned up a few times. V is TRBV11-2 and J is TRBJ1-1; TRBD1 agrees at 9 bases. Germline lookup yields CDR1 SGHAT and CDR2 FQNNGV. Trimming at V came to 4 bases and at J to 3 bases, leaving 3 bases not matched to a gene. This CDR3 comprises 14 residues. CDR3 protein: CASSSRQGDTEAFF. The CDR3 DNA reads TGTGCCAGCAGCTCCCGACAGGGGGACACTGAAGCTTTCTTT.

Regarding this clone: At one boundary the junction diverges from the germline segment, which might be a read error. The CDR3 DNA sequence: TGTGTCAGCACCTTTGGTTGGGGGCCCTACGAGCAGTACTTC. This sequence encodes CVSTFGWGPYEQYF. The V and J genes are TRBV7-2 and TRBJ2-7, with D possibly being TRBD1 (6 bases). Germline lookup yields CDR1 SGHTA and CDR2 FQGNSA. The CDR3 has 14 residues.

The count of this clone is one. This rearrangement joins TRBV6-1 to TRBJ2-7; D is perhaps TRBD1 (5 bases). The V gene lost 5 bases and the J gene lost 2 bases, with 10 bases spanning the gap. The CDR3 consists of 13 residues. Germline CDR1 MNHNS, CDR2 SASEGT. CDR3 DNA sequence: TGTGCCAGCAGTTTAGACAGTCCCTACGAGCAGTACTTC. This gives the protein CASSLDSPYEQYF.

J is TRBJ2-1 and V is TRBV4-2; 13 positions agree with TRBD2. Germline assignment: CDR1 LGHNA and CDR2 YNFKEQ. The CDR3 consists of 18 residues. J was trimmed by 7 bases and V by 0 bases; bases with no gene match: 9. DNA of the CDR3: TGTGCCAGCAGCCAAGACTGGGGCACTAGCGGGAGGGTGAATGAGCAGTTCTTC. It yields the protein CASSQDWGTSGRVNEQFF.

A few counts support this clone. The chain carries TRBV30 and TRBJ2-1; D unresolved. Germline V lookup: CDR1 GTSNPN, CDR2 SVGIG (reference sequence). This CDR3 has 14 residues. V lost 2 bases and J lost 6, with 14 bases in between. CDR3 in DNA: TGTGCCTGGAGTCTAATTAAAGAGGTCAATGAGCAGTTCTTC. Translation gives CAWSLIKEVNEQFF.

This clone has just a few counts. The chain couples TRBV28 to TRBJ2-1, with 8 nucleotides matching TRBD2. The germline CDR1 and CDR2 sequences are MDHEN and SYDVKM. The CDR3 is 16 residues long. The J segment lost 2 bases and the V segment lost 0 bases, leaving 3 bases of the junction unmatched. CDR3: CASSLWKRGTYNEQFF. The CDR3 DNA reads TGTGCCAGCAGTTTATGGAAGCGGGGGACCTACAATGAGCAGTTCTTC.

The chain recombines TRBV6-1 with TRBJ1-1; D not resolved. CDR1 is MNHNS and CDR2 is SASEGT in the germline V gene. This CDR3 has 14 residues. V lost 6 bases to trimming and J lost 0 bases, with 11 bases between them. CDR3 residues: CASRRSTMNTEAFF. In DNA, the CDR3 is TGTGCCAGCAGGCGGTCTACCATGAACACTGAAGCTTTCTTT.

There are a few counts of this clone. This chain connects TRBV9 to TRBJ1-5; 9 nucleotides match TRBD1. This CDR3 has 14 residues. Germline lookup yields CDR1 SGDLS and CDR2 YYNGEE. V was pared by 3 bases and J by 6 bases, with 4 bases of the junction left unmatched. The DNA for the CDR3 is TGTGCCAGCAGCGCCACAGGGGGCGGTCAGCCCCAGCATTTT. Translated: CASSATGGGQPQHF. Complete variable domain (other parts from reference TRBV9 and TRBJ1-5): DSGVTQTPKHLITATGQRVTLRCSPRSGDLSVYWYQQSLDQGLQFLIQYYNGEERAKGNILERFSAQQFPDLHSELNLSSLELGDSALYFCASSATGGGQPQHFGDGTRLSIL.

The chain employs TRBV7-8 and TRBJ1-5, with D tentatively TRBD1 (6 bases). The CDR3 runs 16 residues. Germline CDR1 reads SGHVS; CDR2 reads FQNEAQ. Trimming left V 1 base short and J 0 bases short, with 10 bases between. CDR3 DNA: TGTGCCAGCAGCTTAGTCGGAGGGGGTAGCAATCAGCCCCAGCATTTT. Translated: CASSLVGGGSNQPQHF.

The chain combines TRBV5-1 with TRBJ2-5; 9 bases fit TRBD2. Germline V gene data show CDR1 as SGHRS and CDR2 as YFSETQ. This CDR3 region has 14 residues. The V gene end was trimmed by 1 base and the J gene end by 5 bases; junction bases not matched to a gene: 3. The CDR3 bases are TGCGCCAGCAGCTTGTTAGCGGGAGAGGAGACCCAGTACTTC. The encoded protein is CASSLLAGEETQYF.

The chain is built from TRBV6-5 and TRBJ1-5; D ambiguous. V lost 7 bases to trimming and J lost 5 bases, with 12 bases between them. In germline, CDR1 is MNHEY, CDR2 SVGAGI. The CDR3 consists of 13 residues. This chain's CDR3 is CASKSQPDQPQHF. The CDR3 region has the DNA TGTGCCAGCAAATCACAGCCCGATCAGCCCCAGCATTTT.

The rearrangement joins TRBV7-2 to TRBJ2-7; weak D call: TRBD1 (5 bases). Germline lookup yields CDR1 SGHTA and CDR2 FQGNSA. The length of the CDR3 is 14 residues. V shed 5 bases and J shed 4 bases, with 15 bases lying between them. CDR3 sequence (DNA): TGTGCCAGCAGCCCGAAAGGGGTCCGATACGAGCAGTACTTC. Protein product: CASSPKGVRYEQYF.

V gene TRBV19 combines with J gene TRBJ2-5; D ambiguous. Germline V gene sequence: CDR1 LNHDA, CDR2 SQIVND (reference sequence). Trimming pared 2 bases from V and 5 bases from J, leaving 6 bases between. CDR3 length: 12 residues. CDR3 sequence reads: CASSIRRETQYF. The CDR3 DNA reads as TGTGCCAGTAGTATACGACGGGAGACCCAGTACTTC.

This clone was counted ten times or more. The rearrangement uses TRBV6-5 and TRBJ1-3; the D is unclear. CDR1 MNHEY and CDR2 SVGAGI come from the germline V gene. The CDR3 has 13 amino acids. Trimming left V 5 bases short and J 6 bases short, with 11 bases between. CDR3 bases: TGTGCCAGCAGTCCTACCTTGCAAAACACCATATATTTT. Its protein product is CASSPTLQNTIYF.

The chain couples TRBV19 to TRBJ1-2; 8 bases fit TRBD1. Germline trimming cut 3 bases from V and 4 bases from J; bases unmatched to any gene: 7. The CDR3 has 15 residues. Germline values: CDR1 LNHDA, CDR2 SQIVND (reference sequence). The CDR3 nucleotides are TGTGCCAGTAGTATCGGACAGGGCATCGGCTATGGCTACACCTTC. Its protein is CASSIGQGIGYGYTF.

V usage is TRBV7-2 and J usage is TRBJ2-4, with 8 bases identical to TRBD1. The CDR3 totals 13 residues. The germline V gene has CDR1 SGHTA and CDR2 FQGNSA. V was pared by 4 bases and J by 10 bases, with 6 bases of the junction left unmatched. CDR3 nucleotides: TGTGCCAGCAGCTGGACAGGGATTACGATTCAGTACTTC. Translating gives CASSWTGITIQYF. Full variable domain (missing parts from reference TRBV7-2 and TRBJ2-4): GAGVSQSPSNKVTEKGKDVELRCDPISGHTALYWYRQSLGQGLEFLIYFQGNSAPDKSGLPSDRFSAERTGGSVSTLTIQRTQQEDSAVYLCASSWTGITIQYFGAGTRLSVL.

V is TRBV6-5 and J is TRBJ1-5, with D tentatively TRBD1 (5 bases). Germline loops: CDR1 MNHEY, CDR2 SVGAGI. V lost 6 bases and J lost 7, with 13 bases in between. The CDR3 extends over 13 amino acids. CDR3 sequence reads: CASRGGLKQPQHF. Here the CDR3 DNA reads TGTGCCAGCAGGGGGGGTCTAAAACAGCCCCAGCATTTT.

CDR3 sequence: CASSYNWAEGGTQYF. The CDR3 DNA is TGTGCCAGCAGTTACAATTGGGCCGAGGGGGGAACCCAGTACTTC. The chain is built from TRBV6-5 and TRBJ2-5; D could derive from TRBD1 or TRBD2 (6 bases each). The CDR3 runs 15 residues. Trimming took off 2 bases at V and 8 bases at J, with 18 bases between the two ends. Germline V gives CDR1 MNHEY, CDR2 SVGAGI.